This T cell receptor beta chain is from a study of OX40 agonist ivuxolimab in advanced cancers. About the research overall: Prior checkpoint blockade (anti-PD-1, anti-PD-L1 or anti-CTLA-4) was permitted; less than 45% had it. Points from the study as a whole: Normalized expansion of T-cell clones was also low for some nonresponders. More expanded clones were seen, on average, in CD8+ T cells than in CD4+.

Exclusion of a patient followed from autoimmune disease history or systemic immunosuppression. CDR3 length: 13 amino acids. Trimming stripped 0 bases from V and 8 bases from J, with 12 bases between. Germline loops: CDR1 GTSNPN, CDR2 SVGIG (reference sequence). Repertoires were generated with immunoSEQ multiplex PCR, while TCRdb's copy carries only in-frame clones and drops some. Of 65,000 to 95,000 clones in the sample, about 91% were seen once. Remarks on this clone: The antigen is not known.

The starting material was CD4+ or CD8+ T cells sorted from blood, obtained in a trial of the OX40 agonist ivuxolimab. The rearrangement uses TRBV30 and TRBJ2-3; D unclear. The TCR comes from an adult with an advanced solid tumor such as melanoma, head and neck, liver or kidney cancer. CDR3 amino acids: CAWSVGPAGTQYF. The CDR3 nucleotides read TGTGCCTGGAGTGTAGGTCCCGCAGGTACGCAGTATTTT.